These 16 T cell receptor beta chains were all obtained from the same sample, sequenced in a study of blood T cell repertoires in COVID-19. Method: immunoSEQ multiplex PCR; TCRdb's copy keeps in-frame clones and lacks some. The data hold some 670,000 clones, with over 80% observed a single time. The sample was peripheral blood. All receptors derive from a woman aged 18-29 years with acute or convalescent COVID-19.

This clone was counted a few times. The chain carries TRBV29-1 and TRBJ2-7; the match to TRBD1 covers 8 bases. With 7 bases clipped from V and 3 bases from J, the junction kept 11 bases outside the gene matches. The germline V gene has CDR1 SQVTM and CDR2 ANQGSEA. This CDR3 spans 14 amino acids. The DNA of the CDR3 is TGCAGCGCCGAAGATTCTACAGGGGGCTACGAGCAGTACTTC. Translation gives CSAEDSTGGYEQYF.

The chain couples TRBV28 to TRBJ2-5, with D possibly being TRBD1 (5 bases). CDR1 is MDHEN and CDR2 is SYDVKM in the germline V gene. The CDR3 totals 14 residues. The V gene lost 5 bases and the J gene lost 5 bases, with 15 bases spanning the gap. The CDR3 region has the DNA TGTGCCAGCAGTCCCCTTAGGGGATCCGAGACCCAGTACTTC. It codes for CASSPLRGSETQYF.

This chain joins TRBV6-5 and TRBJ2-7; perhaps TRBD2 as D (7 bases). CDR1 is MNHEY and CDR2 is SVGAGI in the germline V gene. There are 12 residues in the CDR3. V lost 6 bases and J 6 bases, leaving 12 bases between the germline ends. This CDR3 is CASSLGGGEQYF. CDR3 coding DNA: TGTGCCAGCAGCCTAGGGGGGGGCGAGCAGTACTTC.

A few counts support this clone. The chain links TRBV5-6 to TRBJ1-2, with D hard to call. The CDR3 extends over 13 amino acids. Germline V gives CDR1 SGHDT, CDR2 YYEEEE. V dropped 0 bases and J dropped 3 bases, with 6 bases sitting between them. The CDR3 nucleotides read TGTGCCAGCAGCTTGGTCAGTCACTATGGCTACACCTTC. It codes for CASSLVSHYGYTF.

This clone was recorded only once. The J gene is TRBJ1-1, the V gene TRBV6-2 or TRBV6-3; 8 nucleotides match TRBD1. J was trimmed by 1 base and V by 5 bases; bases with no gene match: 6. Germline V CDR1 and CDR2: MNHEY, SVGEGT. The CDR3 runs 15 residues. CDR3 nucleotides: TGTGCCAGCAGTCCCGCGGGGACAGGGAACACTGAAGCTTTCTTT. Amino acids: CASSPAGTGNTEAFF.

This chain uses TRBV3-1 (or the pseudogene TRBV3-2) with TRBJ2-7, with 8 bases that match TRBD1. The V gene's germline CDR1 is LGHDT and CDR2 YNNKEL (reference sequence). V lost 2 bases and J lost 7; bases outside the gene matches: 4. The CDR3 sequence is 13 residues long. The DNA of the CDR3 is TGTGCCAGCAGCCAAACGACAGGGGTAGAGCAGTACTTC. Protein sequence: CASSQTTGVEQYF.

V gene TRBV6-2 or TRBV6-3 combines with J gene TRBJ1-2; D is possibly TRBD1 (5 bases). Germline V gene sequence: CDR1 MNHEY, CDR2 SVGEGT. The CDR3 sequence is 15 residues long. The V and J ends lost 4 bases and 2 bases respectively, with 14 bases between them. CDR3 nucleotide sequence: TGTGCCAGCAGTTCCCCCTCGGAGGGGAACTATGGCTACACCTTC. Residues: CASSSPSEGNYGYTF.

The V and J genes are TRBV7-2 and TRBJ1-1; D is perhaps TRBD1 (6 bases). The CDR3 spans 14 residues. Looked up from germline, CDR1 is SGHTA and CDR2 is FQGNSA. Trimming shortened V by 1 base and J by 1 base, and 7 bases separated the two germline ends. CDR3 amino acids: CASSLEGQNTEAFF. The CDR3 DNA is TGTGCCAGCAGCTTAGAGGGACAGAACACTGAAGCTTTCTTT.

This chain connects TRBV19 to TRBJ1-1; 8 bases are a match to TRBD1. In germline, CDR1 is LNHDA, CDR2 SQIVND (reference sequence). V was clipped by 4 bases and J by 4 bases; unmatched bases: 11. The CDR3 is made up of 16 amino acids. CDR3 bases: TGTGCCAGTAGTAACCCTCGCCAGGGGGCTGGCACTGAAGCTTTCTTT. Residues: CASSNPRQGAGTEAFF.

CDR3 in amino acids: CASSPGQRPNNSPLHF. The CDR3 DNA reads TGTGCCAGTAGTCCCGGACAGCGGCCCAATAATTCACCCCTCCACTTT. The chain is built from TRBV19 and TRBJ1-6, with TRBD1 as a possible D gene (6 bases). The CDR3 contains 16 residues. From germline, CDR1 is LNHDA and CDR2 SQIVND (reference sequence). Trimming removed 5 bases from V and 5 bases from J, with 16 bases in between.

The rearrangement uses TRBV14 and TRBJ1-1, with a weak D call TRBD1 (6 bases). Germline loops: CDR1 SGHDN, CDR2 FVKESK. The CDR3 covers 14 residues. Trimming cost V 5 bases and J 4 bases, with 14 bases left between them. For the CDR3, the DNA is TGTGCCAGCAGCTATGGACAGCTTCCCACTGAAGCTTTCTTT. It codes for CASSYGQLPTEAFF.

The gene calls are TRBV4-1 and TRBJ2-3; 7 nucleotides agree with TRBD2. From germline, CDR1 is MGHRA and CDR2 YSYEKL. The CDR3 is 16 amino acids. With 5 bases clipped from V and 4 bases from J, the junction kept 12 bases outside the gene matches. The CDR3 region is CASSLTSGARADTQYF. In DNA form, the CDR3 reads TGCGCCAGCAGCTTAACCAGCGGGGCCCGGGCAGATACGCAGTATTTT.

The CDR3 region is CASNRLAGALGTDTQYF. The DNA of the CDR3 is TGTGCCAGTAATAGACTAGCGGGGGCCCTCGGTACAGATACGCAGTATTTT. V and J are TRBV19 and TRBJ2-3; the match to TRBD2 covers 12 bases. The ends lost 7 bases at V and 3 bases at J; junction bases unmatched: 11. CDR3 length equals 17 residues. CDR1 is LNHDA and CDR2 is SQIVND in the germline V gene (reference sequence). The entire variable domain, with the rest obtained from reference TRBV19 and TRBJ2-3, is as follows: DGGITQSPKYLFRKEGQNVTLSCEQNLNHDAMYWYRQDPGQGLRLIYYSQIVNDFQKGDIAEGYSVSREKKESFPLTVTSAQKNPTAFYLCASNRLAGALGTDTQYFGPGTRLTVL.

The CDR3 region has the DNA TGCGCCAGCAGGCGGGTAGCGGGGGGGCAAGATACGCAGTATTTT. Its protein is CASRRVAGGQDTQYF. The chain combines TRBV5-1 with TRBJ2-3, with TRBD2 matching 11 bases. Trimming took 5 bases from V and 5 from J; bases not matched to a gene: 7. Germline V gene data show CDR1 as SGHRS and CDR2 as YFSETQ. The CDR3 has 15 residues.

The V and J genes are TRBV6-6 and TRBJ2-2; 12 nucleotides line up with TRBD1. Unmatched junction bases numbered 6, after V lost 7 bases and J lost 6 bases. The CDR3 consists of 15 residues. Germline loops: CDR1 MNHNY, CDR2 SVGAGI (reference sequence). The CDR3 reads CASTGQGARAGELFF. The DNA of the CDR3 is TGTGCCAGCACGGGACAGGGGGCACGAGCCGGGGAGCTGTTTTTT.

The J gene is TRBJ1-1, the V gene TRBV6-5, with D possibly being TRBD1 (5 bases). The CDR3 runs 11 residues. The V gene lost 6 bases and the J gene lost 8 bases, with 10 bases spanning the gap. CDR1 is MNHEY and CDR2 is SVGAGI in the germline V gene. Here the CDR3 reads CASRDRQEAFF. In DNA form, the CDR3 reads TGTGCCAGCAGGGATAGACAGGAAGCTTTCTTT.